This T cell receptor (beta chain) was sequenced in a study of shared clonotypes between healthy human individuals. The naive CD8 population came from CD45RO-negative cells selected for CCR7, without terminally differentiated effector memory CD45RA+ cells. Regarding the study as a whole: Lower generation probabilities were found for non-shared clonotypes than for those shared by all four donors.

V was cut by 0 bases and J by 4 bases, with 15 bases left in between. CDR3 length: 16 residues. Germline loops: CDR1 MNHEY, CDR2 SMNVEV (reference sequence). Generated by immunoSEQ multiplex PCR, the TCRdb table keeps only in-frame clones and is missing some. The sample holds around 1.9 million clones, around 93% seen once. In regard to this clone: The antigen is undetermined.

Sequenced: naive CD8+ T cells from PBMCs. The TCR was taken from a man aged 18 to 30 in good health. Some clones in this sample may be carry-over from other donors' samples. The chain is built from TRBV27 and TRBJ1-2; no clear D. The CDR3 coding sequence is TGTGCCAGCAGTTTATCTGGATCTCTCCCCCCCTATGGCTACACCTTC. Residues: CASSLSGSLPPYGYTF.